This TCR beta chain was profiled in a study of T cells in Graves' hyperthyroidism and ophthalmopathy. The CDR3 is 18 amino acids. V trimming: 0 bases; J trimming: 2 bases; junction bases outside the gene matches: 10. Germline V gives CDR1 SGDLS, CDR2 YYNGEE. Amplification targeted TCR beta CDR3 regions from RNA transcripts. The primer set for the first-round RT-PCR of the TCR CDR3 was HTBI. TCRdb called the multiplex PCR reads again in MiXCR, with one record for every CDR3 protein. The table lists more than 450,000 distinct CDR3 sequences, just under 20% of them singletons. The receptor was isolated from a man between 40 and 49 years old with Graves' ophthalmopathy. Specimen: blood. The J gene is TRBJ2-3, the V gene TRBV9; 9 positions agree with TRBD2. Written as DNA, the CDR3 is TGTGCCAGCAGCGTAGGGTGGGTTAGCGGGGGCATCACAGATACGCAGTATTTT. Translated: CASSVGWVSGGITDTQYF.